The clone carrying this T cell receptor beta chain has just one count. This sample is drawn from a study of early T cells in non-severe SARS-CoV-2 infection. TCRdb analysed the 5' RACE reads with MiXCR anew, one entry per CDR3 protein. Of 90,000 to 130,000 distinct CDR3 sequences in the sample, roughly 13% were seen once. The sample in question was whole blood, obtained at baseline. The receptor was isolated from an adult who was a healthcare worker with PCR-confirmed SARS-CoV-2 infection or an uninfected control (not recorded which).

The DNA of the CDR3 is TGTGCCAGCAGCCCCCAAGGGCTCAGAGCGCACTCCATGAACACTGAAGCTTTCTTT. Amino acids: CASSPQGLRAHSMNTEAFF. V usage is TRBV7-9 and J usage is TRBJ1-1; D unclear. Looked up from germline, CDR1 is SEHNR and CDR2 is FQNEAQ (reference sequence). V lost 5 bases to trimming and J lost 0 bases, with 25 bases between them. This CDR3 contains 19 residues.